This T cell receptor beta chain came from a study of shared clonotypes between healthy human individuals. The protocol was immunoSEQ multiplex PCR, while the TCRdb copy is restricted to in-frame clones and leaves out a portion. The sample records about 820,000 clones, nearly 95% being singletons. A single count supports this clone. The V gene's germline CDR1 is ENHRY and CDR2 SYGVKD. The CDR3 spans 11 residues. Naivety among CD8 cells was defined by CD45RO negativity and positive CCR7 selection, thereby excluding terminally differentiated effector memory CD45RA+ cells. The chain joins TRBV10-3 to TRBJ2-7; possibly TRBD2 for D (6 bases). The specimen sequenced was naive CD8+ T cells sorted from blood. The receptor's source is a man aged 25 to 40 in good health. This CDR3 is CASGGESEQYF. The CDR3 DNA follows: TGTGCAAGTGGAGGGGAATCCGAGCAGTACTTC.